This TCR beta chain came from a study of CD8+ T cells in alopecia areata. Looking at the study overall: Those patients who were treated received oral tofacitinib, which was given at 5 to 10 mg twice daily for moderate-to-severe alopecia areata.

Turning to this clone: Its antigen is still unknown.

Treatment described: oral pan-JAK inhibitor, 5-10 mg twice daily. TCR sequencing used cDNA made by reverse transcription of extracted RNA. The repertoire was sequenced with immunoSEQ multiplex PCR; TCRdb's copy has only in-frame clones and lacks some. The data contain fewer than 200,000 clones, 60% of them singletons. V lost 2 bases and J 1 base, leaving 8 bases between the germline ends. CDR1 SGHVS and CDR2 FQNEAQ come from the germline V gene. The CDR3 has 14 residues. Study-wide results and limits: Scalp clonality and expanded CD8+ clones among the top 100 were significantly decreased by tofacitinib.

This TCR was sampled from a human donor with alopecia areata. The V call is TRBV7-8, the J call TRBJ1-2, with D uncertain. Sequenced here: CD4+ T cells sorted from blood, sampled at week 24, from a patient treated with tofacitinib. The CDR3 spells CASSLRESNYGYTF. CDR3 DNA sequence: TGTGCCAGCAGCTTAAGGGAAAGTAACTATGGCTACACCTTC. Using reference TRBV7-8 and TRBJ1-2 for the parts outside the CDR3, the full variable domain is GAGVSQSPRYKVAKRGQDVALRCDPISGHVSLFWYQQALGQGPEFLTYFQNEAQLDKSGLPSDRFFAERPEGSVSTLKIQRTQQEDSAVYLCASSLRESNYGYTFGSGTRLTVV.